This T cell receptor (beta chain) is drawn from a study of response to subunit inactivated influenza vaccine. Per germline, CDR1 MGHRA and CDR2 YSYEKL. Losses at the gene ends were 6 bases for V and 5 bases for J; bases not matched to a gene: 10. The CDR3 runs to 16 residues. TCRdb reprocessed the RT-PCR reads with MiXCR, giving one entry per CDR3 protein. The sample yields roughly 550,000 distinct CDR3 sequences, under 30% seen once. The study, taken as a whole, reports: The authors proposed limited new T cell recruitment per seasonal influenza vaccination.

This clonotype was recorded a few times. Its specificity is not known. The same data also contributed to another study, on T cells expressing NK-cell markers. That publication notes: 5'RACE template switching built TCR beta cDNA with unique molecular identifiers. Repertoires of TCR beta were obtained from T cells sorted as CD3+CD56+NKG2C+, CD3+CD56+NKG2C- and CD3+CD56-NKG2C+. HCMV seropositivity characterized most of the eight sequenced donors, and seronegativity one. In several experiments, sorting was confined to alpha-beta TCR T cells through use of an anti-gamma-delta TCR antibody.

Sample: CD4+ T cells sorted from PBMCs, taken 12 days after vaccination. The V gene is TRBV4-1, the J gene TRBJ2-2, with 9 bases matching TRBD1. The receptor comes from a middle-aged man who received an inactivated influenza vaccine. CDR3 sequence reads: CASSGVDRGGTGELFF. For the CDR3, the DNA is TGCGCCAGCAGTGGAGTGGACAGGGGAGGGACCGGGGAGCTGTTTTTT.